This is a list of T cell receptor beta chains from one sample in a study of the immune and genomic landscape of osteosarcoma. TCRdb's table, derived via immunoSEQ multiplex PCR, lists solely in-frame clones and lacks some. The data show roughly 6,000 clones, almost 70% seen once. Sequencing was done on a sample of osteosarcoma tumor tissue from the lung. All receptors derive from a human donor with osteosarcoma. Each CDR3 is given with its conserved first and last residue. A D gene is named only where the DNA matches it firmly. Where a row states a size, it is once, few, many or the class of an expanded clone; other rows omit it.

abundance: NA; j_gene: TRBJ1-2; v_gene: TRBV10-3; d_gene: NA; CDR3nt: TGTGCCATCAGTGGGGGTAACTATGGCTACACCTTC; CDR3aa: CAISGGNYGYTF
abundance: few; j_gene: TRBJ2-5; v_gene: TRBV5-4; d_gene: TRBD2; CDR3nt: TGTGCCAGCAGCTTGAAGACTAGCGGGAGTGGTGAGACCCAGTACTTC; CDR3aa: CASSLKTSGSGETQYF
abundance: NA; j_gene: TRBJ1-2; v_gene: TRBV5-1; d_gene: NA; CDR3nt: TGCGCCAGTCGGACAGCACTTAACTATGGCTACACCTTC; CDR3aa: CASRTALNYGYTF
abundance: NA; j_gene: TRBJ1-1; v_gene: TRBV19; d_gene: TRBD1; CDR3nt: TGTGCCAGTAGACCGGGACAGGGGGCTTATACTGAAGCTTTCTTT; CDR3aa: CASRPGQGAYTEAFF
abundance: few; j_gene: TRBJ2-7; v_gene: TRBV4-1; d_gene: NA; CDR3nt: TGCGCCAGCAGCCAAGGAGCGGACATCGCCTCCGAGCAGTACTTC; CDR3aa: CASSQGADIASEQYF
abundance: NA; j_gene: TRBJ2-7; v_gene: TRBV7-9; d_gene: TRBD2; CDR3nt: TGTGCCAGCAGCTCCCACGAGACTAGCGGGATACACGAGCAGTACTTC; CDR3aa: CASSSHETSGIHEQYF
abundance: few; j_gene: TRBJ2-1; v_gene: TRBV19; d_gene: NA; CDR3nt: TGTGCCAGTAGTATAACACAGGGTGATGGTTACACGTTCTTC; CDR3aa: CASSITQGDGYTFF
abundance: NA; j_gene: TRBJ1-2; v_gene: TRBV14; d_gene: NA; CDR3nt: TGTGCCAGCAGCCAAGGGATTAACTATGGCTACACCTTC; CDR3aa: CASSQGINYGYTF
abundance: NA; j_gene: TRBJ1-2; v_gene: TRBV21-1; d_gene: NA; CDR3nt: TGTGCCAGCAGCAAAGAAGAAAAGTCCCAAGCTAACTATGGCTACACCTTC; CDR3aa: CASSKEEKSQANYGYTF
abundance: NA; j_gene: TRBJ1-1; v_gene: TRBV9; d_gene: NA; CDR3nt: TGTGCCAGCAGTTACACCGGGACTGAGAACACTGAAGCTTTCTTT; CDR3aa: CASSYTGTENTEAFF
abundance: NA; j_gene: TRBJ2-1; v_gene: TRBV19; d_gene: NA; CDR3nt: TGTGCCAGTAGTAGGGTATCCCACAATGAGCAGTTCTTC; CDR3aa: CASSRVSHNEQFF
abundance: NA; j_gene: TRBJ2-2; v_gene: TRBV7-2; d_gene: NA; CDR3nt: TGTGCCAGCAGCCCAGGTCCGGGACTTTACACCGGGGAGCTGTTTTTT; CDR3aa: CASSPGPGLYTGELFF
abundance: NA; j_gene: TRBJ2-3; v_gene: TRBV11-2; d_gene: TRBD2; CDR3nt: TGTGCCAGCAGCTTAGAACCCCTGACGACGCCTAGCGGGAGTAGAGATACGCAGTATTTT; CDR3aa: CASSLEPLTTPSGSRDTQYF
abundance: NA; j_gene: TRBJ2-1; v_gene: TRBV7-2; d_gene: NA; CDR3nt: TGTGCCAGCAGCTTGGCGAGCTCCTACAATGAGCAGTTCTTC; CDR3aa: CASSLASSYNEQFF
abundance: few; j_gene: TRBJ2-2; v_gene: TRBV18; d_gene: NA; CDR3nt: TGTGCCAGCTCAGCTTACTCCGGGGAGCTGTTTTTT; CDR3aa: CASSAYSGELFF
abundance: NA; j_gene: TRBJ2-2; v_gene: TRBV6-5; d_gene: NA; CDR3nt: TGTGCCAGCGAGGGCATCGGGGAGCTGTTTTTT; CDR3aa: CASEGIGELFF
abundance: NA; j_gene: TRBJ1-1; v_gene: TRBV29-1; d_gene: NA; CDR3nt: TGCAGCGTTGAAGTAAAGCACACTGAAGCTTTCTTT; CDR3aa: CSVEVKHTEAFF
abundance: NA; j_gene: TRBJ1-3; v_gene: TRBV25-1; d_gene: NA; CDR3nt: TGTGCCAGCAGTGAAGGAGCAGGAGGAAACACCATATATTTT; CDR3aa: CASSEGAGGNTIYF
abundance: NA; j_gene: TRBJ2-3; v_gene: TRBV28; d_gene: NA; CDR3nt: TGTGCCAGCAGTTTACCTCTTAGCGCGAGCTACACAGATACGCAGTATTTT; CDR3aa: CASSLPLSASYTDTQYF
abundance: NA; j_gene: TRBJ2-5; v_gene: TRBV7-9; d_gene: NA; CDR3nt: TGTGCCGGCAGCTCCGGGACTCCGTCATCTCCCCAGTACTTC; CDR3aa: CAGSSGTPSSPQYF
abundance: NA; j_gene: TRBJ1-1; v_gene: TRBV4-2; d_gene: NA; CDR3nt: TGTGCCAGCAGCCAAGATAAGGGGACCGTTCCCATGAACACTGAAGCTTTCTTT; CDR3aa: CASSQDKGTVPMNTEAFF
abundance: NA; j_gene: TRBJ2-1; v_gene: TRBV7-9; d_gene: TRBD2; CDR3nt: TGTGCCAGCACTTATGGAACTAGCGTATACAATGAGCAGTTCTTC; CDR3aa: CASTYGTSVYNEQFF
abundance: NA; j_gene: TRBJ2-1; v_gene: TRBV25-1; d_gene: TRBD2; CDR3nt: TGTGCCAGCAGTGAAAGAGGACTAGCGGGAGGGGGGAATGAGCAGTTCTTC; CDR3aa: CASSERGLAGGGNEQFF
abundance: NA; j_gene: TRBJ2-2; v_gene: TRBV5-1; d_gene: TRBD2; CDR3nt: TGCGCCAGCAGCTATAGCGGGACGAACACCGGGGAGCTGTTTTTT; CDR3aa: CASSYSGTNTGELFF
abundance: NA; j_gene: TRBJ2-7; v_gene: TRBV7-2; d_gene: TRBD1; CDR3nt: TGTGCCAGCAGCTTAGCCGGGACAGGGGGGTACGAGCAGTACTTC; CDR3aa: CASSLAGTGGYEQYF
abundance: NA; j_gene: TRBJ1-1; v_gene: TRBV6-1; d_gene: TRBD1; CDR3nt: TGTGCCAGCAGCTCCGACAGGGGGCTCGGAAAGGCTTTCTTT; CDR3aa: CASSSDRGLGKAFF